These 22 T cell receptor beta chains share one sample of origin, sequenced in a study of human T cells and chemical hapten exposure. TCRdb reprocessed the RACE reads via MiXCR and lists one record per CDR3 protein. The sample holds tens of thousands of distinct CDR3 sequences, approximately 11% seen once. Time point given: patch test 3, about 24 weeks after DPC sensitization. As to treatment: therapeutic diphenylcyclopropenone sensitization with weekly scalp DPC. RNA extraction used unfractionated whole blood as the source of total RNA. The specimen comprised whole blood, sampled in connection with sensitization to the hapten diphenylcyclopropenone (DPC). These receptors were taken from a woman aged 40 to 55 with alopecia areata. Some clones in this sample may be carry-over from other donors' samples.

This clonotype was found many times. The V call is TRBV6-6, the J call TRBJ1-1; D is uncertain. The CDR3 consists of 16 residues. The V and J ends lost 0 bases and 5 bases respectively, with 16 bases between them. Germline-derived CDR1 and CDR2 are MNHNY and SVGAGI (reference sequence). The CDR3 nucleotides read TGTGCCAGCAGTTACTCCTACCGAGCGAGGAGGACTGAAGCTTTCTTT. Encoded protein: CASSYSYRARRTEAFF.

Ten or more counts support this clonotype. This chain's CDR3 is CASSASSRGVDGYTF. Here the CDR3 DNA reads TGTGCCAGCAGCGCCAGCAGCAGGGGGGTTGATGGCTACACCTTC. The chain uses TRBV9 and TRBJ1-2, with 7 bases aligning to TRBD1. In germline, CDR1 is SGDLS, CDR2 YYNGEE. The CDR3 has 15 amino acids. Trimming took 3 bases from V and 6 from J; bases not matched to a gene: 11.

The chain carries TRBV10-3 and TRBJ2-3, with D unclear. In germline, CDR1 is ENHRY, CDR2 SYGVKD. Trimming took off 7 bases at V and 6 bases at J, with 14 bases between the two ends. This CDR3 region has 13 residues. CDR3 coding DNA: TGTGCCATCAACGACGGGCAGGCGGATACGCAGTATTTT. It specifies CAINDGQADTQYF.

This clonotype occurred many times. The V gene is TRBV6-5, the J gene TRBJ2-3; TRBD2 matches at 7 bases. Per germline, CDR1 MNHEY and CDR2 SVGAGI. V was clipped by 4 bases and J by 0 bases; unmatched bases: 4. This CDR3 is built from 15 residues. The CDR3 spells CASSSLAASTDTQYF. In nucleotides, the CDR3 is TGTGCCAGCAGTTCTCTAGCGGCTAGCACAGATACGCAGTATTTT.

The chain uses TRBV28 and TRBJ2-4; 8 bases are a match to TRBD1. This CDR3 region has 16 residues. The V and J ends lost 8 bases and 0 bases, in that order; junction bases with no gene match: 9. CDR1 and CDR2 from the germline V gene are MDHEN and SYDVKM. CDR3 DNA sequence: TGTGCCAGCGTCGAGGGGACAGGTAGAGCCAAAAACATTCAGTACTTC. It translates to CASVEGTGRAKNIQYF.

This clonotype was observed at least ten times. The genes are TRBV18 and TRBJ2-5; 7 bases are shared with TRBD1. Germline V gene sequence: CDR1 KGHSH, CDR2 LQKENI. CDR3 length: 14 residues. Trimming took 6 bases from V and 7 from J; bases not matched to a gene: 11. For the CDR3, the DNA is TGTGCCAGCTCTCCCGAAAGGGGGCACGGGACCCAGTACTTC. Translated: CASSPERGHGTQYF.

The sample holds a few counts of this clonotype. The V call is TRBV29-1, the J call TRBJ1-2, with no clear D. Trimming left V 4 bases short and J 3 bases short, with 6 bases between. CDR1 and CDR2 from the germline V gene are SQVTM and ANQGSEA. This CDR3 has 11 residues. For the CDR3, the DNA is TGCAGCGTTGCTGTAGACTATGGCTACACCTTC. Translating gives CSVAVDYGYTF.

This rearrangement joins TRBV4-3 to TRBJ1-1; no reliable D call. The germline gives CDR1 LGHNA, CDR2 YSLEER. The length of the CDR3 is 15 residues. With 0 bases removed from V and 1 base from J, the gap between germline ends came to 9 bases. CDR3 in DNA: TGCGCCAGCAGCCAAGATCCGCAGCCGAACACTGAAGCTTTCTTT. This sequence encodes CASSQDPQPNTEAFF.

This clonotype has a count of ten or more. The V call is TRBV4-1, the J call TRBJ2-5; no reliable D call. The CDR3 covers 12 residues. Germline CDR1 is MGHRA and CDR2 is YSYEKL. The ends were cut back, 0 bases at V and 5 bases at J, with 4 bases in the middle. CDR3 protein: CASSQDTETQYF. In nucleotides, the CDR3 is TGCGCCAGCAGCCAAGATACGGAGACCCAGTACTTC.

In this sample, this clonotype turned up a few times. V and J are TRBV5-4 and TRBJ2-5; 11 bases map to TRBD2. V gave up 2 bases and J gave up 5 bases; unmatched junction bases: 14. CDR1 and CDR2 (germline): SGHNT, YYREEE (reference sequence). The CDR3 is 18 amino acids. CDR3 region: CASSFRITTSGGRETQYF. The CDR3 nucleotides read TGTGCCAGCAGCTTCAGGATAACCACTAGCGGGGGCCGGGAGACCCAGTACTTC.

This clonotype was observed many times. The genes are TRBV28 and TRBJ2-2, with 10 bases identical to TRBD1. CDR3 length equals 16 residues. Germline V lookup: CDR1 MDHEN, CDR2 SYDVKM. V shed 6 bases and J 6 bases; nucleotides not matched to a gene: 10. The CDR3 DNA reads as TGTGCCAGCAGATCGCCCGGGACAGGGGTTGCCGGGGAGCTGTTTTTT. This sequence encodes CASRSPGTGVAGELFF.

The CDR3 sequence is CASGLVLGGAYEQYF. The CDR3, as DNA: TGTGCTAGTGGTTTGGTACTCGGGGGGGCATACGAGCAGTACTTC. The chain combines TRBV12-5 with TRBJ2-7; TRBD2 aligns across 8 bases. The trim removed 0 bases at V and 4 bases at J, leaving 5 bases unmatched. The CDR3 runs 15 residues. CDR1 is LGHNT and CDR2 is FRNRAP in the germline V gene.

This clonotype was recorded at least ten times. The chain employs TRBV24-1 and TRBJ2-3; 8 bases are a match to TRBD2. There are 15 residues in the CDR3. The germline V gene has CDR1 KGHDR and CDR2 SFDVKD. Trimming took 1 base from V and 6 from J; bases not matched to a gene: 5. CDR3 sequence reads: CATSDFTGGGDTQYF. The CDR3 nucleotides read TGTGCCACCAGTGATTTTACGGGAGGGGGTGATACGCAGTATTTT.

This clonotype was seen ten or more times. The chain combines TRBV27 with TRBJ2-2; 7 bases agree with TRBD1. The CDR3 consists of 13 residues. Germline assignment: CDR1 MNHEY and CDR2 SMNVEV (reference sequence). V was clipped by 6 bases and J by 5 bases; unmatched bases: 3. CDR3: CASRSTGTGELFF. The CDR3 DNA follows: TGTGCCAGCAGGTCGACAGGGACCGGGGAGCTGTTTTTT.

This clonotype was seen repeatedly, ten times or more. This chain connects TRBV18 to TRBJ1-6, with a tentative D call TRBD1 (6 bases). Trimming removed 0 bases at V and 6 bases at J, with 12 bases between. The germline CDR1 and CDR2 sequences are KGHSH and LQKENI. This CDR3 contains 16 residues. CDR3 DNA sequence: TGTGCCAGCTCACCACCCCAGGGGCACCTTAATTCACCCCTCCACTTT. Protein: CASSPPQGHLNSPLHF.

The V call is TRBV9, the J call TRBJ2-3; TRBD2 might be the D (6 bases). There are 17 residues in the CDR3. V lost 3 bases and J 1 base, leaving 18 bases between the germline ends. CDR1 and CDR2 from the germline V gene are SGDLS and YYNGEE. The DNA of the CDR3 is TGTGCCAGCAGCGCCGGGCAAGTCGGACTACGCACAGATACGCAGTATTTT. Amino acid sequence: CASSAGQVGLRTDTQYF.

There are a few counts of this clonotype. A much larger clone differs from this one at a single base, so this may be a read error. The DNA for the CDR3 is TGTGTCAGCAGCATCCGACTAGCAGATACGCAGTATTTT. Its translation is CVSSIRLADTQYF. The chain has TRBV7-3 and TRBJ2-3, with D possibly matching TRBD2 (6 bases). This CDR3 is 13 amino acids long. Germline lookup yields CDR1 SGHTA and CDR2 FQGTGA.

This clonotype was recorded a few times. Here the CDR3 DNA reads TGTGCCAGCAGTTTGACCGGGACTAGCGGGGGAGTGACCTCCTACGAGCAGTACTTC. Protein sequence: CASSLTGTSGGVTSYEQYF. The chain employs TRBV27 and TRBJ2-7, with TRBD2 matching over 14 bases. Germline values: CDR1 MNHEY, CDR2 SMNVEV (reference sequence). V dropped 3 bases and J dropped 0; count of bases not matched to a gene: 10. The CDR3 is 19 amino acids.

In this sample, this clonotype turned up many times. The rearrangement joins TRBV2 to TRBJ1-2, with a tentative D call TRBD1 (5 bases). V gave up 6 bases and J gave up 12 bases, with 17 bases separating them. The CDR3 is 12 amino acids. Germline CDR1 and CDR2: SNHLY and FYNNEI. This CDR3 reads CASSGTPHSDTF. The CDR3 coding sequence is TGTGCCAGCAGCGGGACGCCCCATTCGGACACCTTC.

This clonotype was seen repeatedly, ten times or more. V usage is TRBV3-1 and J usage is TRBJ2-5, with D perhaps matching TRBD2 (6 bases). The CDR3 covers 15 residues. Looked up from germline, CDR1 is LGHDT and CDR2 is YNNKEL (reference sequence). The germline V and J ends were trimmed by 1 base and 6 bases, with 15 bases remaining between them. CDR3 sequence (DNA): TGTGCCAGCAGCCAAGGCCGTCCGGCGGGACAGACCCAGTACTTC. It codes for CASSQGRPAGQTQYF.

There are many counts of this clonotype. The rearrangement links TRBV7-2 to TRBJ2-2; no reliable D call. Germline V gene sequence: CDR1 SGHTA, CDR2 FQGNSA. Between the trimmed V and J ends, which lost 0 bases and 0 bases, there was a span of 8 bases. The CDR3 has 16 amino acids. The CDR3, as DNA: TGTGCCAGCAGCTTAGCGGGCCCCGCGAACACCGGGGAGCTGTTTTTT. This translates into CASSLAGPANTGELFF.

This clonotype was seen ten or more times. The gene calls are TRBV10-3 and TRBJ2-1, with TRBD2 matching 11 bases. Germline assignment: CDR1 ENHRY and CDR2 SYGVKD. The CDR3 length is 19 residues. The V gene end was trimmed by 0 bases and the J gene end by 1 base; junction bases not matched to a gene: 8. In DNA form, the CDR3 reads TGTGCCATCAGTGAGTCGGATAGCGGGGGGGCCGAGTCCTACAATGAGCAGTTCTTC. This sequence encodes CAISESDSGGAESYNEQFF.